A single T cell receptor (beta chain) is shown here with its context. One end of the junction fails to match germline, which may point to a read error. These data come from a study of blood T cell repertoires in COVID-19. Study information: COVID-19 samples, acute and convalescent, were from the United States, Italy and Spain.

Seattle cases were enrolled at active infection and followed longitudinally. The CDR3 runs 14 residues. CDR1 is MDHEN and CDR2 is SYDVKM in the germline V gene. In the study's own analysis: Reference gene primer amplification gave estimated nucleated cell counts. Generated by immunoSEQ multiplex PCR, the TCRdb table keeps only in-frame clones and is missing some. V, J and clone size are those of that table, while D and trimming were read from the DNA. The sample includes some 49,000 clones, about 76% of them seen just once. The sample consisted of peripheral blood. The rearrangement links TRBV28 to TRBJ1-5; tentatively, D is TRBD1 (6 bases). The TCR was taken from a woman older than 75 with COVID-19, enrolled during active disease. CDR3 in amino acids: CAGSFGGAGQPQHF. The CDR3 DNA follows: TGTGCCGGCAGTTTTGGGGGGGCAGGGCAGCCCCAGCATTTT.